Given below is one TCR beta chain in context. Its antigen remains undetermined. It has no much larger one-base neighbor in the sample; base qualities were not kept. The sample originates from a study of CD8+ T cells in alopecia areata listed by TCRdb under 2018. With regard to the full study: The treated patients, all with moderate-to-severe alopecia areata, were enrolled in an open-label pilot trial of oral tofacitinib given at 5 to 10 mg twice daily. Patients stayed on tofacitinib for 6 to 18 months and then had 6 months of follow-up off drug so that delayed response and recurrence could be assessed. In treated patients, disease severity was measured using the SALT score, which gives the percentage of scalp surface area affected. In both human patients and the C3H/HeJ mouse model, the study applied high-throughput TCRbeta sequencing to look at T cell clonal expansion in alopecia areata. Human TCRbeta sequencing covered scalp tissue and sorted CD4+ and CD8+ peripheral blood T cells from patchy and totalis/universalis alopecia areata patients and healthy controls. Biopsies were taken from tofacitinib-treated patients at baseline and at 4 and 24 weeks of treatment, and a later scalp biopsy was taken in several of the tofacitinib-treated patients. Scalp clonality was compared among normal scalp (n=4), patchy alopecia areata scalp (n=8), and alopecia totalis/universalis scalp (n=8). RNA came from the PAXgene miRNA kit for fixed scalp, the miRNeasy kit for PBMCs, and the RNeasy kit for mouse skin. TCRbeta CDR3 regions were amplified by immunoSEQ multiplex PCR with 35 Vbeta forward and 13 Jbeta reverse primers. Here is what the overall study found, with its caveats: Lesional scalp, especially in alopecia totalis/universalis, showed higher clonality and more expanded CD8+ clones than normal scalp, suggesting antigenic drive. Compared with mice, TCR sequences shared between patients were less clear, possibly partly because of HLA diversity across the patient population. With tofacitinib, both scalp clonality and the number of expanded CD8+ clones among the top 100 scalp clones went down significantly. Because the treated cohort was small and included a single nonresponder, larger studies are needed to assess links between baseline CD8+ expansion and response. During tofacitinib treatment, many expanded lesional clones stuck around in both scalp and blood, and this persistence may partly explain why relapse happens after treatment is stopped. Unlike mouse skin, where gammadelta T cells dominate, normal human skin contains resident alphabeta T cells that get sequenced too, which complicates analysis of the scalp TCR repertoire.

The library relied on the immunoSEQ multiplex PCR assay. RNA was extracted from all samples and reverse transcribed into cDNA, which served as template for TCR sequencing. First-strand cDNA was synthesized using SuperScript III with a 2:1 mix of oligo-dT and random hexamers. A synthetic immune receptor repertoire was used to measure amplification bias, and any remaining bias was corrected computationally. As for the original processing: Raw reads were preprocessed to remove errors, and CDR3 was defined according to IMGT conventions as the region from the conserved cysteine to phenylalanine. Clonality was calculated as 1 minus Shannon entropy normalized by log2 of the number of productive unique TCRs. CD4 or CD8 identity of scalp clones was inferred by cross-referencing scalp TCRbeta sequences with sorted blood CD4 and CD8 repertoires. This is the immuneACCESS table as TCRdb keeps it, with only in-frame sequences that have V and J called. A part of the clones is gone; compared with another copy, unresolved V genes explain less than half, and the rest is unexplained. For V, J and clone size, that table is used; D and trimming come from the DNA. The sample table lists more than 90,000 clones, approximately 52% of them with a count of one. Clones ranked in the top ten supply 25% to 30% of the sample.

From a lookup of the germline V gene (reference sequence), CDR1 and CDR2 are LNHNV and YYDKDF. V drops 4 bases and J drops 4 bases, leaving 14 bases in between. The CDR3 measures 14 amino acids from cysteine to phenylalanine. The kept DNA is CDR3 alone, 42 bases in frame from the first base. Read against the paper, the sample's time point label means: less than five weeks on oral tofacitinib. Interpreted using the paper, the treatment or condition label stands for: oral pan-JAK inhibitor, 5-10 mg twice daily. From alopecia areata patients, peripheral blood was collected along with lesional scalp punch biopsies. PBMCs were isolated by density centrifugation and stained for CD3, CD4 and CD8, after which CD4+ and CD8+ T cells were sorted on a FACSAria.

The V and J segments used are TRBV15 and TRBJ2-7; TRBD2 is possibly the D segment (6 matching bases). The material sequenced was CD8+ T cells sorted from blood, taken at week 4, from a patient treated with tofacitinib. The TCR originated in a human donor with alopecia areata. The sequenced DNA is TGTGCCACCAGCACGATGGGGGGTGGGTACGAGCAGTACTTC. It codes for CATSTMGGGYEQYF.